The rows below give T cell receptor beta chains drawn from one sample of a study of shared clonotypes between healthy human individuals. Libraries were prepared by immunoSEQ multiplex PCR; TCRdb keeps only in-frame clonotypes and omits some of them. In the table there are roughly 2 million clones, nearly 97% of which are singletons. Sequencing was done on a sample of naive CD4+ T cells sorted from blood. These receptors were collected from a man between 18 and 35 years old in good health. Each CDR3 is given with its conserved first and last residue. D genes are given only for firm matches.

TRBV4-1 TRBD1 CASSLWTGGLVNTEAFF
TRBV7-2 - CASSESTVRYNEQFF
TRBV7-6 - CASSLRPVDSPLHF
TRBV4-1 - CASSQEVWDATADTQYF
TRBV29-1 - CSVGGTIGQPQHF
TRBV10-1 TRBD1 CASSAGDRKSTDTQYF
TRBV18 TRBD1 CASSSTGGLGYTF
TRBV5-4 - CASSLAHGGEQYF
TRBV6-1 - CASSEVPTGEQFF
TRBV27 - CASRHRTDTQYF
TRBV28 - CASSLLGPQPQHF
TRBV6-5 - CASKIQGIYNSPLHF
TRBV19 - CASNDGNYGYTF
TRBV7-2 - CASSLVGKGVTNEKLFF
TRBV5-4 - CASSGSGSNTIYF
TRBV19 TRBD1 CATQQGNGGYTF
TRBV5-6 - CASSPPNSGNTIYF
TRBV7-2 - CASSLGASSSYEQYF
TRBV11-2 - CASSLEGYYGYTF
TRBV2 - CASSEDNTGELFF
TRBV4-1 - CASSQHLPRDEQFF
TRBV28 - CASSLLSLQGSSPQHF
TRBV6-6 TRBD1 CASSDTGGVIYF
TRBV30 - CAWSSGTQPQHF
TRBV28 - CASSLPGGAGNTIYF
TRBV6-1 TRBD1 CASTADRVKLFF
TRBV6-5 TRBD1 CASSEWTGRETQYF
TRBV13 - CASSLGFEQYF
TRBV11-2 TRBD1 CASSFTGTGIGNTIYF
TRBV5-1 - CASSAEPGPYEQYF
TRBV9 - CASSAYGTDTQYF
TRBV6-1 - CASSDGTLGTDTQYF
TRBV29-1 - CSVGGKMNTEAFF
TRBV6-6 - CASSPTGTGRQETQYF
TRBV27 - CASRVPGLPEQFF
TRBV10-1 TRBD2 CASSDSQGGSYEQYF
TRBV28 - CASSFQPISGNTIYF
TRBV6-5 - CASSYGESEAFF
TRBV5-3 - CARSLGKKTTIYEQYF
TRBV19 TRBD1 CASSKETGGNQPQHF
TRBV30 - CAWSPSYNSPLHF
TRBV15 TRBD2 CATSTGLAGGTSTDTQYF
TRBV6-1 - CASSEWTALGYGYTF
TRBV4-3 TRBD1 CASSQVQGSNQPQHF
TRBV5-1 - CASSLLDAGETQYF
TRBV18 - CASSPGMGVETQYF
TRBV28 - CASSLVPGAYEQYF
TRBV18 - CASSLQVLDQPQHF
TRBV30 - CAWAPRGEQYF
TRBV30 - CAWSGNYEQYF
TRBV7-2 TRBD2 CASKLSLGLAGGSTDTQYF
TRBV6-1 - CASSELGGTLETQYF
TRBV30 - CAWSRTGTPGNTIYF